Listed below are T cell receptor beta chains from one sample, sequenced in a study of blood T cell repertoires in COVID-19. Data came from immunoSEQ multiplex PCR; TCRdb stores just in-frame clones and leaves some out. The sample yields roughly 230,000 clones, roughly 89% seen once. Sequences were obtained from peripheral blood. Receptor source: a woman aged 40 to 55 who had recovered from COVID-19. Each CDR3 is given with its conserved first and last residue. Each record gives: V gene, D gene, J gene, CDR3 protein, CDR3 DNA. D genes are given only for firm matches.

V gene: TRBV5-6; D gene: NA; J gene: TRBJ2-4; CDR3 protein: CASSPTKDSHVAKNIQYF; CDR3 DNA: TGTGCCAGCAGCCCGACCAAGGACAGCCACGTAGCCAAAAACATTCAGTACTTC
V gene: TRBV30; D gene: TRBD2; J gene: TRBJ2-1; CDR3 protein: CAWSFGTSGTGEQFF; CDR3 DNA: TGTGCCTGGAGTTTCGGGACTAGCGGGACGGGTGAGCAGTTCTTC
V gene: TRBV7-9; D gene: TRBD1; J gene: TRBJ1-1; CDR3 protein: CASSLSRGDSRGPNTEAFF; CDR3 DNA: TGTGCCAGCAGCTTAAGTAGAGGGGACAGTCGAGGACCAAACACTGAAGCTTTCTTT
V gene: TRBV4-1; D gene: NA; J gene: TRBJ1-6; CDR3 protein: CASSHKGGGFSVDSPLHF; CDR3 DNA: TGCGCCAGCAGCCACAAAGGGGGGGGGTTCAGTGTTGATTCACCCCTCCACTTT
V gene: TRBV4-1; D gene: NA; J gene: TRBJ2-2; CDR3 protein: CASSHARGVLTGELFF; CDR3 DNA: TGCGCCAGCAGCCATGCTCGCGGGGTATTAACCGGGGAGCTGTTTTTT
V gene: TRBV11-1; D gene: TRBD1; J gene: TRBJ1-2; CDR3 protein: CAISSGTGDGYTF; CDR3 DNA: TGTGCCATTTCATCCGGGACAGGGGATGGCTACACCTTC
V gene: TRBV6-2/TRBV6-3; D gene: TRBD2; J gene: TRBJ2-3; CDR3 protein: CASSFPGLASPLTDTQYF; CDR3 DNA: TGTGCCAGCAGTTTCCCAGGACTAGCGAGTCCCCTAACAGATACGCAGTATTTT
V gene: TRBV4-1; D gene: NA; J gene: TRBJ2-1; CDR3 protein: CASSQVGRGVYNEQFF; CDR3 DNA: TGCGCCAGCAGCCAAGTGGGGCGGGGTGTTTACAATGAGCAGTTCTTC
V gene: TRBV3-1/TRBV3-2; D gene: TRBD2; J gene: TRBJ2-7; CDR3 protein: CASSRGSGGRFGEQYF; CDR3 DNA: TGTGCCAGCAGCCGTGGTAGCGGGGGGCGGTTCGGCGAGCAGTACTTC
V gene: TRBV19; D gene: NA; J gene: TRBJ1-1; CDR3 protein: CASSIDLHPNTEAFF; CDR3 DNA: TGTGCCAGTAGTATAGATTTACACCCGAACACTGAAGCTTTCTTT
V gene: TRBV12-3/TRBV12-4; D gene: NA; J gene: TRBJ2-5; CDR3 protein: CASSLARWETQYF; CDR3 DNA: TGTGCCAGCAGTTTAGCCCGGTGGGAGACCCAGTACTTC
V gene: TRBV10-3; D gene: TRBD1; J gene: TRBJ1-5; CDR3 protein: CAISDGGRGSNQPQHF; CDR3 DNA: TGTGCCATCAGTGATGGTGGCAGGGGGTCAAATCAGCCCCAGCATTTT
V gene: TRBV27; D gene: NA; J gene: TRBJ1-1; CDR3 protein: CASSLSIISGAARTEAFF; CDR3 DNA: TGTGCCAGCAGTTTATCGATAATTAGCGGGGCCGCTCGCACTGAAGCTTTCTTT
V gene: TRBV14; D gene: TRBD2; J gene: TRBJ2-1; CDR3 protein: CASSQVSGGDEQFF; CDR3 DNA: TGTGCCAGCAGCCAAGTTTCGGGAGGCGATGAGCAGTTCTTC
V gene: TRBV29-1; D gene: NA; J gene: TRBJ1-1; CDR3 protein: CSVDTPGTMNTEAFF; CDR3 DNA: TGCAGCGTAGATACCCCCGGGACAATGAACACTGAAGCTTTCTTT
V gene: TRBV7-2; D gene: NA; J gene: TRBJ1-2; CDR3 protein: CASSHGGGYGYTF; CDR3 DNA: TGTGCCAGCAGCCATGGGGGCGGGTATGGCTACACCTTC
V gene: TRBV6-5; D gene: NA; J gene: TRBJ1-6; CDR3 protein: CASSSPQGYNSPLHF; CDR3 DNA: TGTGCCAGCAGTTCCCCACAGGGATATAATTCACCCCTCCACTTT
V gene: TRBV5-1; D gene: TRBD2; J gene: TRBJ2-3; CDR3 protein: CASSPTLGLAGGIPDTQYF; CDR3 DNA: TGCGCCAGCAGCCCGACTTTGGGACTAGCGGGGGGTATCCCAGATACGCAGTATTTT
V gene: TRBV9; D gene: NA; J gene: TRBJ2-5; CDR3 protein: CASSVAAGHQETQYF; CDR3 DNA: TGTGCCAGCAGCGTAGCTGCAGGGCACCAAGAGACCCAGTACTTC
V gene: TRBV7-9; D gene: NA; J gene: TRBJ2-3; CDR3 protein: CASSPAPGSFSPDTQYF; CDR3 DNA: TGTGCCAGCAGCCCCGCTCCGGGGTCGTTCTCTCCAGATACGCAGTATTTT
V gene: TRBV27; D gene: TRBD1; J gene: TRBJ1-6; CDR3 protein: CASSRTGYNSPLHF; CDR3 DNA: TGTGCCAGCAGCCGGACAGGGTATAATTCACCCCTCCACTTT
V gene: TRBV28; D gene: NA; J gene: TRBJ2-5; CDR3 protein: CASSRGWDQETQYF; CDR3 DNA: TGTGCCAGCAGTAGAGGGTGGGATCAAGAGACCCAGTACTTC
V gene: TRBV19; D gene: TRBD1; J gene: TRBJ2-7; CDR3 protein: CASRRTGLTYEQYF; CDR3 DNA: TGTGCCAGTAGAAGGACAGGGCTTACCTACGAGCAGTACTTC
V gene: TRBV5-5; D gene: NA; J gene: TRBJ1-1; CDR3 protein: CASSHTPGLLNTEAFF; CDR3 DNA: TGTGCCAGCAGCCATACTCCGGGACTCTTGAACACTGAAGCTTTCTTT
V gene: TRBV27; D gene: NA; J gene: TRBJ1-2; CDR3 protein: CASSQGYGYTF; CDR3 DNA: TGTGCCAGCAGTCAGGGTTATGGCTACACCTTC
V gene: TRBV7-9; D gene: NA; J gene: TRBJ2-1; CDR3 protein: CASSGGTHEQFF; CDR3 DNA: TGTGCCAGCAGCGGGGGGACCCACGAGCAGTTCTTC